This TCR beta chain came from a study of T cells in Graves' hyperthyroidism and ophthalmopathy. Overall study findings and caveats: Ophthalmopathy could be told apart from stable hyperthyroidism with a 13 V-J model.

Diagnosis of hyperthyroidism was new in patients aged 18 to 65, and its duration was under 2 months. Uncontrolled infection, other autoimmune disease, pregnancy or lactation disqualified patients from enrolment. V lost 6 bases to trimming and J lost 3 bases, with 15 bases between them. CDR3 length equals 15 residues. This clonotype was recorded many times. Its antigen is currently unknown. Authors of the study amplified TCR beta CDR3 regions from RNA transcripts. A set of HTBI primers served as the primers for a first-round RT-PCR of the TCR CDR3. Via MiXCR, TCRdb re-called the multiplex PCR reads, giving one row per CDR3 protein. This sample carries under 650,000 distinct CDR3 sequences, roughly 16% of them seen once, and the ten largest clones take less than 4.5%.

Specimen: blood. V usage is TRBV12-3 or TRBV12-4 and J usage is TRBJ2-1; maybe TRBD1 (5 bases). The clonotype comes from a woman aged 25 to 39 with Graves' hyperthyroidism. The CDR3 coding sequence is TGTGCCAGCAGCAAAGCCGCAGGGCGCTACAATGAGCAGTTCTTC. Translated: CASSKAAGRYNEQFF.